A selection of T cell receptor beta chains follows, all from one sample in a study of blood T cell repertoires in COVID-19. Profiling relied on immunoSEQ multiplex PCR, and the TCRdb table lists in-frame clones only, not all of them. The sample lists tens of thousands of clones, around 90% seen once, with 3.5% to 4.5% in the top ten. Sequences were obtained from peripheral blood. These receptors all come from a man aged 50 to 59 with active COVID-19. The CDR3 runs from the conserved cysteine through the conserved F or W. D genes are given only for firm matches. Clone size, where shown, is once, few, many, or a class for clones that have expanded.

TRBJ2-7	.	TRBV2	.	TGTGCCAGCAGTGAACTGGAGGGTACCCATGACGAGCAGTACTTC	CASSELEGTHDEQYF
TRBJ1-1	.	TRBV6-5	.	TGTGCCAGCAGTTACTATACAGGTCACACTGAAGCTTTCTTT	CASSYYTGHTEAFF
TRBJ1-1	.	TRBV5-5	TRBD1	TGTGCCAGCAGCTTCGGGACAGGGTTTGCTGAAGCTTTCTTT	CASSFGTGFAEAFF
TRBJ1-1	.	TRBV2	TRBD1	TGTGCCAGCAGTGACAAAAGGGCAGGGGGCACTGAAGCTTTCTTT	CASSDKRAGGTEAFF
TRBJ1-1	.	TRBV18	.	TGTGCCAGCTCACCCACAGAAGGGGGTAGGACTGAAGCTTTCTTT	CASSPTEGGRTEAFF
TRBJ1-2	once	TRBV2	.	TGTGCCAGCAGAGCGGGGCATGGCTACACCTTC	CASRAGHGYTF
TRBJ2-2	.	TRBV9	TRBD2	TGTGCCAGCAGCGTGGCGGGGGGGACCGGGGAGCTGTTTTTT	CASSVAGGTGELFF
TRBJ2-7	.	TRBV24-1	TRBD1	TGTGCCACCAGGGGACAGGATATTTCCTACGAGCAGTACTTC	CATRGQDISYEQYF
TRBJ1-2	.	TRBV19	TRBD1	TGTGCCAGTAGTATGTCAGTCGCGGACAGGGGGCCTCGGTATGGCTACACCTTC	CASSMSVADRGPRYGYTF
TRBJ2-2	.	TRBV5-6	.	TGTGCCAGCAGCCGGGCTGCCAGGGCGAAGGCCGGGGAGCTGTTTTTT	CASSRAARAKAGELFF
TRBJ2-5	.	TRBV5-4	TRBD1	TGTGCCAGCAGCTTGGAGGACAGGCAAGAGACCCAGTACTTC	CASSLEDRQETQYF
TRBJ2-4	.	TRBV27	.	TGTGCCAGCAGTTCATCCCTGGGGGCTCTCATTCAGTACTTC	CASSSSLGALIQYF
TRBJ2-5	.	TRBV7-2	TRBD2	TGTGCCAGCAGCTCCGGGACTAGCGGGGGGCAAGAGACCCAGTACTTC	CASSSGTSGGQETQYF
TRBJ1-4	.	TRBV6-1	.	TGTGCCAGCACTTTCTCCGCAACTAATGAAAAACTGTTTTTT	CASTFSATNEKLFF
TRBJ2-1	.	TRBV4-1	TRBD2	TGCGCCAGCAGCCAAGTGCCTATAGCGGGGGGGCGGGTTTATGAGCAGTTCTTC	CASSQVPIAGGRVYEQFF
TRBJ1-1	once	TRBV18	.	TGTGCCAGCTCCCCCACCTCGGGGGGCGGGGGCACTGAAGCTTTCTTT	CASSPTSGGGGTEAFF
TRBJ1-5	few	TRBV2	TRBD1	TGTGCCAGCAGTCCGGGGGGACAGGGGAATCAGCCCCAGCATTTT	CASSPGGQGNQPQHF
TRBJ2-3	.	TRBV19	.	TGTGCCAGTACCCCGCTCTTGGGGGCCACAGATACGCAGTATTTT	CASTPLLGATDTQYF
TRBJ2-3	.	TRBV27	TRBD2	TGTGCCAGCAACCCTAGCGGGGACACAGATACGCAGTATTTT	CASNPSGDTDTQYF
TRBJ2-7	.	TRBV14	TRBD1	TGTGCCAGCAGCCCGGGACAGGGACACGAGCAGTACTTC	CASSPGQGHEQYF
TRBJ1-1	.	TRBV25-1	.	TGTGCCAGCAGTGCTTGGGACTGGATGAACACTGAAGCTTTCTTT	CASSAWDWMNTEAFF
TRBJ2-7	.	TRBV6-5	.	TGTGCCAGCAGTTACGGTACAGACGAGCAGTACTTC	CASSYGTDEQYF
TRBJ2-7	once	TRBV19	.	TGTGCCAGTAGTATGGGAACAGGGTGGACCTACGAGCAGTACTTC	CASSMGTGWTYEQYF
TRBJ1-5	.	TRBV6-5	TRBD1	TGTGCCAGCAGCGGGACAGGGTTGGGTAATCAGCCCCAGCATTTT	CASSGTGLGNQPQHF
TRBJ2-7	.	TRBV11-1	.	TGTGCCAGCAGCTTAGCAAGGACGGGGAACTACGAGCAGTACTTC	CASSLARTGNYEQYF
TRBJ2-5	.	TRBV5-1	.	TGCGCCAGCACCAGGTGGAGGGAGAAAGAGACCCAGTACTTC	CASTRWREKETQYF
TRBJ2-7	.	TRBV29-1	TRBD2	TGCAGCGTTGACGGGACTAGCGGCTACGAGCAGTACTTC	CSVDGTSGYEQYF
TRBJ2-5	once	TRBV7-6	.	TGTGCCAGCAGCTTAGTGGAGAGAGGGGGAGAGACCCAGTACTTC	CASSLVERGGETQYF
TRBJ2-5	.	TRBV30	TRBD1	TGTGCCTGGAGTGTACGAGGGGGCGAGGAGACCCAGTACTTC	CAWSVRGGEETQYF